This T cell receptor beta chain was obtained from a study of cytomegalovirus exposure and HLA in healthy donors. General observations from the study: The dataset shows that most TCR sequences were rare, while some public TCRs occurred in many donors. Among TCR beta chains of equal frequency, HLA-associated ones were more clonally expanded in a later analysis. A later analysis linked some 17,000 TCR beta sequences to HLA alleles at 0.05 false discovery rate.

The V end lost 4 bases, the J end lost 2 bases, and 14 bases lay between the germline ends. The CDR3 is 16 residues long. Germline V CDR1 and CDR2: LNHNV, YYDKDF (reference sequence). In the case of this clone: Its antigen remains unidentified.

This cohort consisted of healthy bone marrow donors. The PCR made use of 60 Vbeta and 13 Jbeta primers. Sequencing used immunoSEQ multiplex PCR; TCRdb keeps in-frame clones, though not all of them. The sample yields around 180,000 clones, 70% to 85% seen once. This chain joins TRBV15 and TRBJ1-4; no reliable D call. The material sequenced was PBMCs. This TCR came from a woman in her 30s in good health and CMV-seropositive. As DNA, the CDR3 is TGTGCCACCAGCACCTTCGGGTTCGTGACTAATGAAAAACTGTTTTTT. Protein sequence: CATSTFGFVTNEKLFF.